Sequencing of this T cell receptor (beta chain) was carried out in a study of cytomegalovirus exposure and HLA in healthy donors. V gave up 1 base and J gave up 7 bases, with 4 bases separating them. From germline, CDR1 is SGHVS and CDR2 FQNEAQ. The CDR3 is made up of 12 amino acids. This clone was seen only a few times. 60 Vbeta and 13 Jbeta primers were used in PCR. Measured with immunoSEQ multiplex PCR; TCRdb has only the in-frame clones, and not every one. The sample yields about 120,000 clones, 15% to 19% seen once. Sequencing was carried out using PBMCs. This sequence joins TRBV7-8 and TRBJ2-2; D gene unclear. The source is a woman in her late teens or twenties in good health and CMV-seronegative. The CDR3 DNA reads TGTGCCAGCAGCTTAGGTAGCGGGGAGCTGTTTTTT. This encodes CASSLGSGELFF.